The sequence of this T cell receptor (beta chain) was determined in a study of T-cell reconstitution after alpha-beta-depleted transplantation in children. Findings of the study overall: Reported findings indicate that, about two months after transplant, alpha-beta T cells came from several hundred expanded clones, which were derived from non-depleted graft cells. Newly produced T cells mostly accounted for T-cell counts and diversity one year post-transplant. Recipient T cells and thymic progenitors that survived gave rise to the high TCRbeta diversity observed at day 60 in some patients.

There are many counts of this clonotype. The antigen is not known. Unique molecular identifiers featured in how the TCRbeta library was prepared. TCRdb re-called the PCR reads with MiXCR, one entry per CDR3 protein. The sample holds 90,000 to 130,000 distinct CDR3 sequences, 10% seen once. The CDR3 length is 16 residues. Trimming took off 1 base at V and 7 bases at J, with 19 bases between the two ends. Germline values: CDR1 SEHNR, CDR2 FQNEAQ (reference sequence). The genes are TRBV7-9 and TRBJ2-5; D is unclear. The origin of this receptor is a boy aged 2 to 10 with acute lymphoblastic leukemia, due to receive a stem cell transplant. This material consisted of PBMCs, taken before TCRalphabeta/CD19-depleted stem cell transplant. The CDR3 region has the DNA TGTGCCAGCAGCTTAGTTTCATGGGTAGGGATTTGGACCCAGTACTTC. Translated, it gives CASSLVSWVGIWTQYF. The full variable domain, rest sourced from reference TRBV7-9 and TRBJ2-5, is DTGVSQNPRHKITKRGQNVTFRCDPISEHNRLYWYRQTLGQGPEFLTYFQNEAQLEKSRLLSDRFSAERPKGSFSTLEIQRTEQGDSAMYLCASSLVSWVGIWTQYFGPGTRLLVL.